This passage covers 11 T cell receptor beta chains from one sample sequenced in a study of blood T cell repertoires in COVID-19. TCRdb's table, derived via immunoSEQ multiplex PCR, lists solely in-frame clones and lacks some. The sample lists under 300,000 clones, about 83% seen once, with more than 1.5% in the top ten. Sequences were obtained from peripheral blood. These receptors came from a woman between 40 and 55 years old who had recovered from COVID-19.

The chain uses TRBV10-3 and TRBJ1-5; a weak D match, TRBD1 (6 bases). CDR1 is ENHRY, CDR2 SYGVKD, per germline. With 4 bases removed from V and 4 bases from J, the gap between germline ends came to 17 bases. The CDR3 is made up of 16 amino acids. CDR3 nucleotide sequence: TGTGCCATCAGTGGGGGCCCGACAGGAACAAATCAGCCCCAGCATTTT. Encoded protein: CAISGGPTGTNQPQHF.

The rearrangement links TRBV19 to TRBJ1-1; 7 bases line up with TRBD1. CDR3 length: 14 amino acids. V was pared by 7 bases and J by 1 base, with 6 bases of the junction left unmatched. Germline CDR1 LNHDA, CDR2 SQIVND (reference sequence). CDR3 sequence: CASTSTGTNTEAFF. Written as DNA, the CDR3 is TGTGCCAGTACCTCGACAGGGACGAACACTGAAGCTTTCTTT.

This sequence joins TRBV19 and TRBJ1-2; D gene ambiguous. The length of the CDR3 is 14 residues. V dropped 5 bases and J dropped 4 bases, with 14 bases sitting between them. Germline V gene data show CDR1 as LNHDA and CDR2 as SQIVND (reference sequence). The chain's CDR3 is CASSLRSQFYGYTF. The DNA for the CDR3 is TGTGCCAGTAGTCTACGGAGTCAGTTCTATGGCTACACCTTC.

The chain couples TRBV28 to TRBJ2-7; TRBD1 might be the D (5 bases). V gave up 6 bases and J gave up 6 bases, with 12 bases separating them. The V gene's germline CDR1 is MDHEN and CDR2 SYDVKM. This CDR3 is 12 amino acids long. The DNA of the CDR3 is TGTGCCAGCAGCCGCGGACAAGCCGAGCAGTACTTC. It translates to CASSRGQAEQYF. Combining the CDR3 with reference TRBV28 and TRBJ2-7 gives the whole variable domain DVKVTQSSRYLVKRTGEKVFLECVQDMDHENMFWYRQDPGLGLRLIYFSYDVKMKEKGDIPEGYSVSREKKERFSLILESASTNQTSMYLCASSRGQAEQYFGPGTRLTVT.

The chain joins TRBV29-1 to TRBJ1-1; no definite D call. Deletions cut 0 bases from V and 5 bases from J, with 13 bases between. This CDR3 comprises 14 residues. In germline, CDR1 is SQVTM, CDR2 ANQGSEA. The CDR3 reads CSVEERGSGTEAFF. In DNA form, the CDR3 reads TGCAGCGTTGAAGAACGAGGTTCTGGGACTGAAGCTTTCTTT.

The genes are TRBV10-3 and TRBJ2-5; 11 bases are shared with TRBD1. The CDR3 length is 17 residues. Germline CDR1 reads ENHRY; CDR2 reads SYGVKD. J was trimmed by 1 base and V by 2 bases; bases with no gene match: 6. The CDR3 DNA reads as TGTGCCATCAGTGAGGATAGGGGACAGGGGGGCCAAGAGACCCAGTACTTC. Protein: CAISEDRGQGGQETQYF.

The chain has TRBV11-2 and TRBJ2-6; D is unresolved. Germline V gene data show CDR1 as SGHAT and CDR2 as FQNNGV. The germline V and J ends were trimmed by 1 base and 3 bases, with 7 bases remaining between them. The CDR3 contains 15 residues. CDR3 loop: CASSLGLRGANVLTF. The CDR3 coding sequence is TGTGCCAGCAGCTTAGGACTCCGTGGGGCCAACGTCCTGACTTTC.

This sequence joins TRBV28 and TRBJ1-1; 9 nucleotides line up with TRBD1. This CDR3 is 15 amino acids long. Germline CDR1 is MDHEN and CDR2 is SYDVKM. V was pared by 5 bases and J by 0 bases, with 4 bases of the junction left unmatched. CDR3 amino acids: CASSTTGGMNTEAFF. DNA of the CDR3: TGTGCCAGCAGTACGACAGGGGGAATGAACACTGAAGCTTTCTTT.

This clone was seen a few times. The junction shows a germline mismatch at one end, possibly a read error. CDR3 loop: CASSLTVSHNEQFF. The CDR3 DNA is TGTGCCAGCAGCCTGACAGTCTCCCACAATGAGCAGTTCTTC. The V gene is TRBV6-2 or TRBV6-3, the J gene TRBJ2-1, with D possibly TRBD1 on 5 matching bases. Germline V gene sequence: CDR1 MNHEY, CDR2 SVGEGT. The CDR3 consists of 14 residues.

The chain couples TRBV6-6 to TRBJ1-1; a possible D gene is TRBD1 (5 bases). Trimming took 4 bases from V and 1 from J, leaving 7 bases between them. The CDR3 loop spans 13 amino acids. From germline, CDR1 is MNHNY and CDR2 SVGAGI (reference sequence). The CDR3 nucleotides are TGTGCCAGCAGTTCCCAGGGGAACACTGAAGCTTTCTTT. Its protein product is CASSSQGNTEAFF.

The chain joins TRBV30 to TRBJ2-1; D unresolved. Trimming left V 8 bases short and J 3 bases short, with 17 bases between. The germline CDR1 and CDR2 sequences are GTSNPN and SVGIG (reference sequence). The CDR3 has 14 amino acids. CDR3 in amino acids: CAAPGEVGYNEQFF. The CDR3 DNA sequence: TGTGCCGCGCCCGGCGAGGTGGGCTACAATGAGCAGTTCTTC.